A selection of T cell receptor beta chains follows, all from one sample in a study of blood T cell repertoires in COVID-19. Method: immunoSEQ multiplex PCR; TCRdb's copy keeps in-frame clones and lacks some. The repertoire holds about 210,000 clones, with more than 70% as singletons. Sequencing was performed on peripheral blood. These receptors all stem from a man in his fifties with active or convalescent COVID-19. The CDR3 runs from the conserved cysteine through the conserved F or W. A D gene is named only where the DNA matches it firmly. Not all rows give a size; the values are once, few, many and, for expanded clones, a class.

D,V,J,size,length,DNA,CDR3
TRBD1,TRBV28,TRBJ1-5,.,19,TGTGCCAGCAGCCCCTTGACCACAGGGGATCTTCATAGCAATCAGCCCCAGCATTTT,CASSPLTTGDLHSNQPQHF
.,TRBV20-1,TRBJ2-7,.,10,TGCAGTCACTACCGATTCGAGCAGTACTTC,CSHYRFEQYF
.,TRBV11-2,TRBJ2-5,.,15,TGTGCCAGCAGCTTAGCTCGACAGGTGGGAAAGACCCAGTACTTC,CASSLARQVGKTQYF
.,TRBV7-2,TRBJ2-5,.,16,TGTGCCAGCAGCCTAAACAGTAGGGGCTTTTGGGAGACCCAGTACTTC,CASSLNSRGFWETQYF
.,TRBV27,TRBJ2-7,.,12,TGTGCCAGCAGTTACGGTGGAGAGGAGCAGTACTTC,CASSYGGEEQYF
.,TRBV24-1,TRBJ1-2,once,11,TGTGCCACCTCTGGAGGCTATGGCTACACCTTC,CATSGGYGYTF
.,TRBV6-5,TRBJ2-7,few,13,TGTGCCAGCAGAAGGGACAATGGAGACGAGCAGTACTTC,CASRRDNGDEQYF
TRBD1,TRBV6-5,TRBJ2-5,.,12,TGTGCCAGCAGTTTAAAGGGGGCGACCCAGTACTTC,CASSLKGATQYF
.,TRBV5-1,TRBJ2-2,.,15,TGCGCCAGCAGCTTGGCCTTGGGATTTAGCGAGGAGCTGTTTTTT,CASSLALGFSEELFF
.,TRBV5-8,TRBJ1-4,.,14,TGTGCCAGCAGCTTCGGCGGGGGCAGCGAAAAACTGTTTTTT,CASSFGGGSEKLFF
.,TRBV27,TRBJ2-1,.,14,TGTGCCAGCAGTCCGCGGACTACGCTTGATGAGCAGTTCTTC,CASSPRTTLDEQFF
.,TRBV12-3/TRBV12-4,TRBJ1-2,.,13,TGTGCCAGCACCCTTGGGGGCAGGCACGGCTACACCTTC,CASTLGGRHGYTF
.,TRBV11-3,TRBJ2-1,few,12,TGTGCCAGCAGCTTCTCCGGGGGTGAGCAGTTCTTC,CASSFSGGEQFF
.,TRBV30,TRBJ1-3,.,14,TGTGCCTGGAGTACGGGAGGTTCTGGAAACACCATATATTTT,CAWSTGGSGNTIYF
.,TRBV11-2,TRBJ2-1,.,15,TGTGCCAGCAATTACGCGGTTCTCTCCTACAATGAGCAGTTCTTC,CASNYAVLSYNEQFF
TRBD1,TRBV5-1,TRBJ2-5,.,15,TGCGCCAGCAGCGTAGAACAGGGGGAAGGGGAGACCCAGTACTTC,CASSVEQGEGETQYF
.,TRBV10-3,TRBJ1-1,.,13,TGTGCCACCCGGGACAATACGAACACTGAAGCTTTCTTT,CATRDNTNTEAFF
TRBD1,TRBV5-4,TRBJ1-2,once,12,TGTGCCAGCTCGGACAGGAACTATGGCTACACCTTC,CASSDRNYGYTF
TRBD1,TRBV28,TRBJ1-6,.,12,TGTGCCATGGGGACAGGGGATTCACCCCTCCACTTT,CAMGTGDSPLHF
.,TRBV25-1,TRBJ2-1,.,13,TGTGCCAGCAGGAGTAGCTCCTACAATGAGCAGTTCTTC,CASRSSSYNEQFF
.,TRBV24-1,TRBJ1-2,.,16,TGTGCCACCAGTGCCCCTGGGAAGGGGCGAATGGAGGGCTACACCTTC,CATSAPGKGRMEGYTF
TRBD2,TRBV29-1,TRBJ2-7,.,14,TGCAGCGCTGGGAGCGGGGTGAGCTCCTACGAGCAGTACTTC,CSAGSGVSSYEQYF
TRBD1,TRBV7-2,TRBJ2-1,.,17,TGTGCCAGCAGCTTACAGGGTGGGACAGGGTCCTACAATGAGCAGTTCTTC,CASSLQGGTGSYNEQFF
.,TRBV18,TRBJ1-6,.,17,TGTGCCAGCTCCAGGGGACAAATGAGCTCCTATAATTCACCCCTCCACTTT,CASSRGQMSSYNSPLHF
.,TRBV18,TRBJ2-5,few,14,TGTGCCAGCTCACCACCTAACGGGAAAGAGACCCAGTACTTC,CASSPPNGKETQYF
TRBD1,TRBV28,TRBJ1-2,.,13,TGTGCCAGCAGTGGGACAGCCCAGGAGGGCTACACCTTC,CASSGTAQEGYTF
TRBD1,TRBV4-3,TRBJ2-7,.,15,TGCGCCAGCAGCCAAGATCTTACAGGGGGCTGGGAGCAGTACTTC,CASSQDLTGGWEQYF
.,TRBV6-5,TRBJ2-7,.,13,TGTGCCAGCAGAAAGTCGACAGTCTACGAGCAGTACTTC,CASRKSTVYEQYF
TRBD2,TRBV5-1,TRBJ2-5,.,16,TGCGCCAGCAGCCCGGGACTAGCGGGGGGCAGGGAGACCCAGTACTTC,CASSPGLAGGRETQYF
.,TRBV11-2,TRBJ1-2,few,13,TGTGCCAGCAGCTTACTAGTAAGCTATGGCTACACCTTC,CASSLLVSYGYTF